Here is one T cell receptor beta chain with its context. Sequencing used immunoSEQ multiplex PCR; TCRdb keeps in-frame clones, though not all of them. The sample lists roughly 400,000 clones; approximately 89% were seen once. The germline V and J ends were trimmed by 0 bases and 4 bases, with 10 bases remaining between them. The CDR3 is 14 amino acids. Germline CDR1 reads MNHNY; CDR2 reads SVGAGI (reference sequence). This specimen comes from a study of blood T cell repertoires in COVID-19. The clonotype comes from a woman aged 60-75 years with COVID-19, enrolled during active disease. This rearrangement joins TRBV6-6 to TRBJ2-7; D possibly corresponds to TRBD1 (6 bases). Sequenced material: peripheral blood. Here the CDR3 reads CASSYSQGWYEQYF. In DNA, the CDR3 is TGTGCCAGCAGTTACTCCCAGGGGTGGTACGAGCAGTACTTC.